The 22 T cell receptor beta chains listed next were all sequenced from one sample in a study of blood T cell repertoires in COVID-19. Sequencing used immunoSEQ multiplex PCR; TCRdb keeps in-frame clones, though not all of them. The table lists about 180,000 clones, roughly 80% of them singletons. The sequencing input was peripheral blood. These receptors all come from a human donor in a cohort sampled during active COVID-19.

CDR3 DNA: TGTGCCAGCAGCTTAGACAGGGGCCTACAAGAGACCCAGTACTTC. Protein product: CASSLDRGLQETQYF. The gene calls are TRBV7-3 and TRBJ2-5; 8 nucleotides line up with TRBD1. This CDR3 has 15 amino acids. J lost 2 bases, V lost 2 bases, and 4 bases had no gene match. The germline CDR1 and CDR2 sequences are SGHTA and FQGTGA. The complete variable domain, with remaining parts taken from reference TRBV7-3 and TRBJ2-5, reads GAGVSQTPSNKVTEKGKYVELRCDPISGHTALYWYRQSLGQGPEFLIYFQGTGAADDSGLPNDRFFAVRPEGSVSTLKIQRTERGDSAVYLCASSLDRGLQETQYFGPGTRLLVL.

The genes are TRBV11-3 and TRBJ2-1; a possible D gene is TRBD2 (7 bases). Germline-derived CDR1 and CDR2 are SGHNT and YENEEA. This CDR3 comprises 15 residues. V was cut by 1 base and J by 6 bases, with 13 bases left in between. This CDR3 is CASSLVSGEGNEQFF. CDR3 DNA sequence: TGTGCCAGCAGCTTAGTTTCAGGGGAGGGCAATGAGCAGTTCTTC.

The count of this clone is one. CDR3 amino acids: CAWSVRTLKDEKLFF. CDR3 nucleotide sequence: TGTGCCTGGAGTGTACGGACTCTAAAGGACGAAAAACTGTTTTTT. J is TRBJ1-4 and V is TRBV30, with D unclear. From germline, CDR1 is GTSNPN and CDR2 SVGIG (reference sequence). V dropped 0 bases and J dropped 8 bases, with 16 bases sitting between them. CDR3 length equals 15 residues.

The chain carries TRBV5-5 and TRBJ1-2; D is possibly TRBD1 (6 bases). The V gene lost 0 bases and the J gene lost 3 bases, with 12 bases spanning the gap. The CDR3 covers 15 residues. Germline CDR1 reads SGHKS; CDR2 reads YYEKEE (reference sequence). CDR3 protein: CASSLEAQGYYGYTF. The CDR3 DNA reads as TGTGCCAGCAGCTTGGAGGCCCAGGGGTACTATGGCTACACCTTC. Full variable domain (missing parts from reference TRBV5-5 and TRBJ1-2): DAGVTQSPTHLIKTRGQQVTLRCSPISGHKSVSWYQQVLGQGPQFIFQYYEKEERGRGNFPDRFSARQFPNYSSELNVNALLLGDSALYLCASSLEAQGYYGYTFGSGTRLTVV.

This sequence joins TRBV18 and TRBJ2-5; weak D call: TRBD2 (6 bases). V dropped 7 bases and J dropped 2 bases, with 11 bases sitting between them. There are 13 residues in the CDR3. Germline V CDR1 and CDR2: KGHSH, LQKENI. The CDR3 is CASYGTPQETQYF. CDR3 nucleotide sequence: TGTGCCAGCTACGGGACTCCACAAGAGACCCAGTACTTC.

This clone was observed a handful of times. The chain links TRBV25-1 to TRBJ1-2; possible D gene TRBD1, 5 bases. Germline V gives CDR1 MGHDK, CDR2 SYGVNS. Trimming shortened V by 8 bases and J by 6 bases, and 13 bases separated the two germline ends. There are 12 residues in the CDR3. In DNA form, the CDR3 reads TGTGCCAGCCGCTCACAGGTCGATGGCTACACCTTC. Residues: CASRSQVDGYTF.

This sequence joins TRBV13 and TRBJ1-4, with a weak D call TRBD1 (5 bases). Trimming left V 3 bases short and J 6 bases short, with 8 bases between. The germline gives CDR1 PRHDT, CDR2 FYEKMQ (reference sequence). There are 13 residues in the CDR3. CDR3 nucleotides: TGTGCCAGCAGCTTCTTGGGGCATGAAAAACTGTTTTTT. It codes for CASSFLGHEKLFF.

CDR3 bases: TGTGCCAGAGGACTAGCGGGGGGCCGCTCCTACAATGAGCAGTTCTTC. Its translation is CARGLAGGRSYNEQFF. V usage is TRBV2 and J usage is TRBJ2-1; 14 bases map to TRBD2. J was trimmed by 0 bases and V by 9 bases; bases with no gene match: 4. The CDR3 consists of 16 residues. Germline V lookup: CDR1 SNHLY, CDR2 FYNNEI.

The chain has TRBV27 and TRBJ1-1; 11 nucleotides line up with TRBD1. The CDR3 totals 16 residues. J lost 0 bases, V lost 5 bases, and 5 bases had no gene match. Germline assignment: CDR1 MNHEY and CDR2 SMNVEV (reference sequence). CDR3 DNA sequence: TGTGCCAGCAGTCACGGACAGGGGGCTGTGAACACTGAAGCTTTCTTT. Its protein product is CASSHGQGAVNTEAFF.

The V gene is TRBV7-8, the J gene TRBJ1-1; 12 bases map to TRBD1. The CDR3 length is 17 residues. Germline loops: CDR1 SGHVS, CDR2 FQNEAQ. V shed 0 bases and J 7 bases; nucleotides not matched to a gene: 9. CDR3 in DNA: TGTGCCAGCAGCTTAGCACCGGGACAGGGGGCGAGAGGTGAAGCTTTCTTT. Translation: CASSLAPGQGARGEAFF.

This rearrangement joins TRBV5-1 to TRBJ2-5, with D possibly TRBD2 on 5 matching bases. Germline V gene sequence: CDR1 SGHRS, CDR2 YFSETQ. CDR3 length equals 13 residues. The ends were cut back, 4 bases at V and 4 bases at J, with 11 bases in the middle. Here the CDR3 reads CASSRADRETQYF. The DNA of the CDR3 is TGCGCCAGCAGCCGAGCGGACCGAGAGACCCAGTACTTC.

The rearrangement links TRBV25-1 to TRBJ1-2, with TRBD1 identical over 7 bases. V lost 4 bases and J lost 0; bases outside the gene matches: 5. The CDR3 length is 15 residues. Per the germline V gene, CDR1 is MGHDK and CDR2 is SYGVNS. CDR3 in amino acids: CASSGGQFANYGYTF. In DNA, the CDR3 is TGTGCCAGCAGTGGGGGACAGTTTGCTAACTATGGCTACACCTTC.

The CDR3 reads CASSRDLKQFF. DNA for the CDR3: TGTGCCAGCAGCCGGGACTTAAAGCAGTTCTTC. The rearrangement links TRBV5-6 to TRBJ2-1; tentatively, D is TRBD2 (6 bases). The V end was cut by 4 bases, the J end by 11 bases, with 10 bases between. Germline V CDR1 and CDR2: SGHDT, YYEEEE. The CDR3 spans 11 residues.

This clone was picked up a small number of times. The rearrangement uses TRBV4-1 and TRBJ2-7; D may be TRBD1 (5 bases). Germline V gene lookup returns CDR1 MGHRA and CDR2 YSYEKL. CDR3 length equals 18 residues. Between the trimmed V and J ends, which lost 0 bases and 4 bases, there was a span of 22 bases. The CDR3 coding sequence is TGCGCCAGCAGCCAAGAAGGATCGGGTAGACAGTTACTTTACGAGCAGTACTTC. Translated, it gives CASSQEGSGRQLLYEQYF.

The chain employs TRBV11-2 and TRBJ1-1, with TRBD1 as a possible D gene (5 bases). V lost 0 bases to trimming and J lost 4 bases, with 27 bases between them. The germline CDR1 and CDR2 sequences are SGHAT and FQNNGV. The CDR3 is 20 residues long. The CDR3 DNA reads as TGTGCCAGCAGCTTAGATCGATGGGACGCGGGTTCGCGGGGGGGCACTGAAGCTTTCTTT. Its protein product is CASSLDRWDAGSRGGTEAFF.

The chain combines TRBV2 with TRBJ1-6, with 7 nucleotides matching TRBD1. Looked up from germline, CDR1 is SNHLY and CDR2 is FYNNEI. The CDR3 runs 15 residues. Trimming at V came to 4 bases and at J to 7 bases, leaving 7 bases not matched to a gene. The CDR3 region is CASSGSGTVNSPLHF. CDR3 in DNA: TGTGCCAGCAGTGGCTCCGGGACAGTAAATTCACCCCTCCACTTT.

This sequence joins TRBV6-1 and TRBJ1-6; possibly TRBD1 for D (5 bases). The CDR3 runs 14 residues. Germline V gives CDR1 MNHNS, CDR2 SASEGT. Trimming removed 1 base from V and 7 bases from J, with 8 bases in between. CDR3 in DNA: TGTGCCAGCAGTGAAGGGACACCAAATTCACCCCTCCACTTT. The encoded protein is CASSEGTPNSPLHF.

This clone occurred a few times. The genes are TRBV29-1 and TRBJ2-7; 9 bases fit TRBD1. CDR1 is SQVTM, CDR2 ANQGSEA, per germline. The CDR3 is 13 residues long. The trim removed 6 bases at V and 6 bases at J, leaving 9 bases unmatched. DNA of the CDR3: TGCAGCGTAGAAACCGGGACAGGGCTCGAGCAGTACTTC. It yields the protein CSVETGTGLEQYF.

This chain uses TRBV30 with TRBJ1-6; no definite D call. The V gene's germline CDR1 is GTSNPN and CDR2 SVGIG (reference sequence). The V and J ends lost 0 bases and 5 bases respectively, with 17 bases between them. The CDR3 has 17 residues. CDR3 in DNA: TGTGCCTGGAGTGTCGGGCCCGGGGTTCTGAATAATTCACCCCTCCACTTT. Translated: CAWSVGPGVLNNSPLHF.

The gene calls are TRBV3-1 (or the pseudogene TRBV3-2) and TRBJ2-6, with D hard to call. The V gene lost 4 bases and the J gene lost 0 bases, with 7 bases spanning the gap. CDR3 length: 15 amino acids. Germline assignment: CDR1 LGHDT and CDR2 YNNKEL (reference sequence). The CDR3 DNA follows: TGTGCCAGCAGCCCGTTCGTCTCTGGGGCCAACGTCCTGACTTTC. It is translated as CASSPFVSGANVLTF.

The chain links TRBV7-6 to TRBJ2-7, with TRBD1 matching 8 bases. The V gene's germline CDR1 is SGHVS and CDR2 FNYEAQ. This CDR3 is built from 14 residues. With 5 bases clipped from V and 3 bases from J, the junction kept 6 bases outside the gene matches. This CDR3 is CASSAGTGFYEQYF. For the CDR3, the DNA is TGTGCCAGCAGCGCCGGGACAGGATTCTACGAGCAGTACTTC. The full variable domain, with the rest looked up from reference TRBV7-6 and TRBJ2-7, is GAGVSQSPRYKVTKRGQDVALRCDPISGHVSLYWYRQALGQGPEFLTYFNYEAQQDKSGLPNDRFSAERPEGSISTLTIQRTEQRDSAMYRCASSAGTGFYEQYFGPGTRLTVT.

The chain joins TRBV4-1 to TRBJ1-3; D unresolved. CDR1 is MGHRA and CDR2 is YSYEKL in the germline V gene. V lost 0 bases to trimming and J lost 4 bases, with 7 bases between them. The CDR3 totals 14 residues. CDR3 bases: TGCGCCAGCAGCCAAGATGGCGGGGGAAACACCATATATTTT. It is translated as CASSQDGGGNTIYF.